Listed below are T cell receptor beta chains from one sample, sequenced in a study of T cells in Graves' hyperthyroidism and ophthalmopathy. TCRdb recomputed calls from the multiplex PCR reads with MiXCR, one row per CDR3 protein. Of around 290,000 distinct CDR3 sequences in the sample, approximately 14% were seen once. Sequencing was carried out using blood. The source is a woman between 40 and 55 years old with Graves' hyperthyroidism. CDR3s include the opening cysteine and the closing phenylalanine or tryptophan.

j_call v_call cdr3_aa
TRBJ2-7 TRBV19 CASSIGPERRRAEQYF
TRBJ1-6 TRBV5-8 CASSFDNYNSPLHF
TRBJ2-2 TRBV5-1 CASSRPGTSGPGELFF
TRBJ1-1 TRBV7-9 CASSFLGVNTEAFF
TRBJ1-5 TRBV27 CASSLNVNQPQHF
TRBJ1-1 TRBV19 CASSMMRNTEAFF
TRBJ1-6 TRBV19 CASSTGQASSPLHF
TRBJ2-7 TRBV20-1 CSAITPGQRREQYF
TRBJ2-3 TRBV28 CASSPGQVSTDTQYF
TRBJ2-3 TRBV20-1 CSARSSGETTDTQYF
TRBJ2-1 TRBV15 CATSREAGVYEQFF
TRBJ1-5 TRBV19 CASSIDQDQPQHF
TRBJ2-1 TRBV3-1 CASSPGLANSYNEQFF
TRBJ1-2 TRBV29-1 CSVDPLYGYTF
TRBJ1-1 TRBV12-3/TRBV12-4 CASSGGQGLNTEAFF
TRBJ2-7 TRBV13 CVSSPPAGGRYEQYF
TRBJ2-7 TRBV2 CASSELRAGHEQYF
TRBJ2-7 TRBV7-2 CASSLVGSVSYEQYF
TRBJ1-1 TRBV20-1 CSAERDSLDTEAFF